This T cell receptor beta chain comes out of a study of blood T cell repertoires in COVID-19. The wider study: Whether acute or convalescent, the COVID-19 samples came from the United States, Italy and Spain. PBMCs, B-cell-depleted T cells, or T cells provided the cDNA or gDNA that made up the material.

Trimming took 2 bases from V and 3 from J, leaving 2 bases between them. Germline V gene data show CDR1 as SGHRS and CDR2 as YFSETQ. The CDR3 covers 12 residues. Authors' methods: By means of reference gene primer amplification, nucleated cell counts were estimated. This table comes from immunoSEQ multiplex PCR, and its TCRdb copy is limited to in-frame clones, with some not included. That table is the source of V, J and clone size, and D and trimming were worked out from the DNA. This table has about 54,000 clones, over 80% appearing once. Sequenced sample: peripheral blood. The receptor comes from a woman aged 55-69 years with active or convalescent COVID-19. V and J are TRBV5-1 and TRBJ2-2; D ambiguous. The CDR3 nucleotides are TGCGCCAGCAGCTTCGACACCGGGGAGCTGTTTTTT. Amino acids: CASSFDTGELFF. The entire variable domain, with the rest obtained from reference TRBV5-1 and TRBJ2-2, is as follows: KAGVTQTPRYLIKTRGQQVTLSCSPISGHRSVSWYQQTPGQGLQFLFEYFSETQRNKGNFPGRFSGRQFSNSRSEMNVSTLELGDSALYLCASSFDTGELFFGEGSRLTVL.